This T cell receptor (beta chain) was captured by sequencing in a study of cytomegalovirus exposure and HLA in healthy donors. The study's findings and limits: Previously analyzed data showed that most TCR beta V segments were productive at a frequency of about 90% or about 30%. CMV serostatus was the sole immune exposure data available.

The CDR3 is 12 residues long. CDR1 and CDR2 from the germline V gene are MDHEN and SYDVKM. Trimming pared 5 bases from V and 15 bases from J, leaving 17 bases between. Concerning this clone: What it binds is not known.

This PCR relied on a set of 60 Vbeta primers and 13 Jbeta primers. Profiling relied on immunoSEQ multiplex PCR, and the TCRdb table lists in-frame clones only, not all of them. The repertoire has about 180,000 clones, roughly four fifths of them found once; the top ten carry more than 0.5%. The TCR was taken from a woman between 50 and 59 years old in good health and CMV-seronegative. The V call is TRBV28, the J call TRBJ2-1, with D possibly being TRBD2 (5 bases). Sequencing was performed on PBMCs. The CDR3 nucleotides read TGTGCCAGCAGTCCACGGACTGTCCTCTGGTTCTTC. As protein: CASSPRTVLWFF.